The 27 T cell receptor beta chains presented below share a single source sample, sequenced in a study of CD4 T cells in relation to SARS-CoV-2 and coronaviruses. These TCRs' antigens remain unknown. Here immunoSEQ multiplex PCR was the method, and the copy in TCRdb shows in-frame clones only, minus some. The sample has 35,000 to 45,000 clones, 84% seen once. Specimen: naive CD4+ T cells from PBMCs, cultured in vitro. Subset here: naive CD4+ T cells isolated by negative enrichment. These receptors were collected from an adult with COVID-19.

The J gene is TRBJ2-1, the V gene TRBV15, with 9 bases that match TRBD1. This CDR3 is built from 13 residues. Trimming removed 7 bases from V and 7 bases from J; junction bases left unmatched: 5. CDR1 is LNHNV and CDR2 is YYDKDF in the germline V gene (reference sequence). In DNA, the CDR3 is TGTGCCACCACGGGACAGGGACATAATGAGCAGTTCTTC. Encoded protein: CATTGQGHNEQFF.

V gene TRBV28 combines with J gene TRBJ1-4; D is ambiguous. This CDR3 region has 17 residues. Trimming removed 3 bases from V and 3 bases from J, with 17 bases in between. Per germline, CDR1 MDHEN and CDR2 SYDVKM. DNA for the CDR3: TGTGCCAGCAGTTTTTGGCCTAGCGGGAGATCTAATGAAAAACTGTTTTTT. Translated: CASSFWPSGRSNEKLFF.

The chain uses TRBV7-2 and TRBJ2-7; no reliable D call. This CDR3 spans 14 amino acids. The V end was cut by 7 bases, the J end by 6 bases, with 19 bases between. CDR1 is SGHTA and CDR2 is FQGNSA in the germline V gene. The CDR3 bases are TGTGCCAGCAACCTAGTATGGCTCGAAGGCGAGCAGTACTTC. This sequence encodes CASNLVWLEGEQYF.

This chain joins TRBV18 and TRBJ2-1; 10 bases map to TRBD1. This CDR3 region has 16 residues. Germline CDR1 is KGHSH and CDR2 is LQKENI. V gave up 3 bases and J gave up 7 bases; unmatched junction bases: 9. The CDR3 nucleotides are TGTGCCAGCTCACCTGCCGGGACAGGGGTTTCGAATGAGCAGTTCTTC. This codes for CASSPAGTGVSNEQFF.

The rearrangement uses TRBV7-9 and TRBJ1-2, with D unresolved. This CDR3 is built from 17 residues. The germline V gene encodes CDR1 SEHNR and CDR2 FQNEAQ (reference sequence). V lost 1 base, J lost 7 bases, and 22 bases lay in between. CDR3 protein: CASSLGIYLSPHIGYTF. The CDR3 nucleotides read TGTGCCAGCAGCTTAGGGATATACCTATCCCCTCACATTGGCTACACCTTC. Complete variable domain (other parts from reference TRBV7-9 and TRBJ1-2): DTGVSQNPRHKITKRGQNVTFRCDPISEHNRLYWYRQTLGQGPEFLTYFQNEAQLEKSRLLSDRFSAERPKGSFSTLEIQRTEQGDSAMYLCASSLGIYLSPHIGYTFGSGTRLTVV.

The chain carries TRBV28 and TRBJ2-7; TRBD2 matches 11 bases. V was pared by 6 bases and J by 3 bases, with 7 bases of the junction left unmatched. The CDR3 sequence is 15 residues long. Germline lookup yields CDR1 MDHEN and CDR2 SYDVKM. The CDR3 loop is CASSLAGGPIYEQYF. CDR3 sequence (DNA): TGTGCCAGCAGCTTAGCGGGAGGGCCCATCTACGAGCAGTACTTC.

The chain employs TRBV7-2 and TRBJ2-5; 15 bases align to TRBD2. V lost 6 bases, J lost 5 bases, and 7 bases stayed unmatched. There are 16 residues in the CDR3. From germline, CDR1 is SGHTA and CDR2 FQGNSA. CDR3 DNA: TGTGCCAGCAGAATTCGGACTAGCGGGAGGGGGGAGACCCAGTACTTC. Protein: CASRIRTSGRGETQYF.

This clone was picked up one time. This rearrangement joins TRBV12-5 to TRBJ2-3, with 12 bases fitting TRBD2. V lost 6 bases and J lost 4; bases outside the gene matches: 14. This CDR3 comprises 18 residues. The germline V gene has CDR1 LGHNT and CDR2 FRNRAP. The CDR3 sequence: CASGRSILAGGPSDTQYF. The CDR3 nucleotides are TGTGCTAGTGGCCGCTCCATTCTAGCGGGAGGGCCCTCAGATACGCAGTATTTT.

The CDR3 bases are TGTGCCAGCAGCCCACCGCAACTAGCGGGAGGTGCTTCGCAGTATTTT. Protein product: CASSPPQLAGGASQYF. V usage is TRBV7-8 and J usage is TRBJ2-3, with 12 bases matching TRBD2. Germline V gene data show CDR1 as SGHVS and CDR2 as FQNEAQ. With 5 bases clipped from V and 10 bases from J, the junction kept 13 bases outside the gene matches. The CDR3 runs to 16 residues.

The chain is built from TRBV3-1 (or the pseudogene TRBV3-2) and TRBJ2-7; TRBD2 agrees at 10 bases. The CDR3 covers 16 residues. With 4 bases clipped from V and 4 bases from J, the junction kept 10 bases outside the gene matches. CDR1 is LGHDT and CDR2 is YNNKEL in the germline V gene (reference sequence). The chain's CDR3 is CASSRLASGSQYEQYF. For the CDR3, the DNA is TGTGCCAGCAGCCGACTGGCTAGCGGGAGTCAGTACGAGCAGTACTTC.

The rearrangement joins TRBV5-4 to TRBJ1-4; D gene uncertain. The germline CDR1 and CDR2 sequences are SGHNT and YYREEE (reference sequence). Trimming removed 0 bases at V and 7 bases at J, with 10 bases between. The CDR3 loop spans 14 amino acids. In DNA, the CDR3 is TGTGCCAGCAGCTTGGTCGGACGGGGTGAAAAACTGTTTTTT. The encoded protein is CASSLVGRGEKLFF.

The rearrangement joins TRBV6-5 to TRBJ1-1, with D perhaps matching TRBD1 (6 bases). With 4 bases removed from V and 4 bases from J, the gap between germline ends came to 13 bases. The CDR3 is made up of 14 amino acids. The germline CDR1 and CDR2 sequences are MNHEY and SVGAGI. CDR3 DNA: TGTGCCAGCAGTTCTGACAGGCCGGCCACTGAAGCTTTCTTT. Its translation: CASSSDRPATEAFF.

The J gene is TRBJ2-5, the V gene TRBV4-1; D is possibly TRBD2 (5 bases). Between the trimmed V and J ends, which lost 0 bases and 2 bases, there was a span of 10 bases. Germline V gene lookup returns CDR1 MGHRA and CDR2 YSYEKL. The CDR3 sequence is 15 residues long. The CDR3 nucleotides are TGCGCCAGCAGCCAAGAAGGAGGAAGACAAGAGACCCAGTACTTC. Protein product: CASSQEGGRQETQYF.

The V call is TRBV27, the J call TRBJ2-1; 7 bases map to TRBD1. The CDR3 totals 16 residues. The germline V gene encodes CDR1 MNHEY and CDR2 SMNVEV (reference sequence). The ends lost 4 bases at V and 13 bases at J; junction bases unmatched: 19. The chain's CDR3 is CASSYRTGAYRPVQFF. Written as DNA, the CDR3 is TGTGCCAGCAGTTATAGGACAGGTGCTTATCGTCCCGTTCAGTTCTTC.

This clone was counted a few times. This rearrangement joins TRBV11-2 to TRBJ2-2; D tentatively fits TRBD1 or TRBD2 (5 bases each). The germline V gene has CDR1 SGHAT and CDR2 FQNNGV. V was pared by 6 bases and J by 7 bases, with 15 bases between. This CDR3 comprises 14 residues. CDR3 DNA sequence: TGTGCCAGCAGACGAGGGGTAGATGTCGGGGAGCTGTTTTTT. It yields the protein CASRRGVDVGELFF.

The J gene is TRBJ2-1, the V gene TRBV4-1, with 7 positions matching TRBD2. V dropped 2 bases and J dropped 7; count of bases not matched to a gene: 14. The germline gives CDR1 MGHRA, CDR2 YSYEKL. CDR3 length: 17 residues. The CDR3 nucleotides read TGCGCCAGCAGCCAACCTCCGTGGCGGGAGAAGAATAATGAGCAGTTCTTC. This sequence encodes CASSQPPWREKNNEQFF.

The V call is TRBV6-5, the J call TRBJ1-2; D perhaps matches TRBD1 (5 bases). V shed 0 bases and J shed 4 bases, with 9 bases lying between them. There are 14 residues in the CDR3. Germline CDR1 reads MNHEY; CDR2 reads SVGAGI. The CDR3 loop reads CASSYSTGAYGYTF. The CDR3 bases are TGTGCCAGCAGTTACTCAACCGGGGCCTATGGCTACACCTTC.

CDR3 nucleotide sequence: TGTGCCAGCAGCGGAAGGGGGGGCACAGATACGCAGTATTTT. It specifies CASSGRGGTDTQYF. The J gene is TRBJ2-3, the V gene TRBV21-1. TRBV21-1 is noted as a pseudogene. The CDR3 totals 14 residues.

This chain joins TRBV3-1 (or the pseudogene TRBV3-2) and TRBJ1-1; D unclear. The length of the CDR3 is 14 residues. Germline V gene data show CDR1 as LGHDT and CDR2 as YNNKEL (reference sequence). Trimming removed 2 bases from V and 3 bases from J, with 10 bases in between. CDR3 sequence (DNA): TGTGCCAGCAGCCAAACCTCGTTGGACACTGAAGCTTTCTTT. It yields the protein CASSQTSLDTEAFF.

The table lists this clone with a few counts. The CDR3 DNA reads as TGTGCCAGCAGTCCCTGGGGAGGGGGATCAAATGAGCAGTTCTTC. Its protein product is CASSPWGGGSNEQFF. The rearrangement links TRBV27 to TRBJ2-1, with D possibly matching TRBD2 (7 bases). This CDR3 spans 15 amino acids. Trimming removed 5 bases at V and 7 bases at J, with 18 bases between. CDR1 is MNHEY, CDR2 SMNVEV, per germline (reference sequence).

The J gene is TRBJ2-1, the V gene TRBV27; 16 bases align to TRBD2. Unmatched junction bases numbered 13, after V lost 5 bases and J lost 6 bases. The V gene's germline CDR1 is MNHEY and CDR2 SMNVEV (reference sequence). The CDR3 is 19 amino acids. Written as DNA, the CDR3 is TGTGCCAGCAGTCCCCAGGGACTAGCGGGAGGGCCGGTTCCCAATGAGCAGTTCTTC. Translation: CASSPQGLAGGPVPNEQFF.

This chain connects TRBV7-3 to TRBJ2-7, with D perhaps assigned TRBD1 or TRBD2 (5 bases each). The CDR3 is made up of 15 amino acids. Germline V lookup: CDR1 SGHTA, CDR2 FQGTGA. V was pared by 0 bases and J by 1 base, with 10 bases between. The CDR3 sequence: CASSLTGDGSYEQYF. The CDR3 bases are TGTGCCAGCAGCTTAACTGGGGACGGATCCTACGAGCAGTACTTC.

This chain links TRBV30 with TRBJ2-5; 9 bases line up with TRBD2. CDR3 length: 15 residues. Per germline, CDR1 GTSNPN and CDR2 SVGIG (reference sequence). V shed 5 bases and J 2 bases; nucleotides not matched to a gene: 9. As DNA, the CDR3 is TGTGCCTGGGATACCGGAACTAGCGGGCAAGAGACCCAGTACTTC. Protein product: CAWDTGTSGQETQYF. Filled out from reference TRBV30 and TRBJ2-5, the complete variable domain reads SQTIHQWPATLVQPVGSPLSLECTVEGTSNPNLYWYRQAAGRGLQLLFYSVGIGQISSEVPQNLSASRPQDRQFILSSKKLLLSDSGFYLCAWDTGTSGQETQYFGPGTRLLVL.

The chain combines TRBV25-1 with TRBJ2-1, with TRBD1 matching 9 bases. V lost 1 base and J lost 7; bases outside the gene matches: 8. The CDR3 sequence is 16 residues long. The germline V gene has CDR1 MGHDK and CDR2 SYGVNS. This CDR3 reads CASSESPGQGQNEQFF. DNA for the CDR3: TGTGCCAGCAGTGAATCCCCGGGACAGGGCCAAAATGAGCAGTTCTTC.

The chain links TRBV3-1 (or the pseudogene TRBV3-2) to TRBJ2-2; TRBD1 aligns across 8 bases. The CDR3 sequence is 16 residues long. Germline loops: CDR1 LGHDT, CDR2 YNNKEL (reference sequence). V lost 0 bases to trimming and J lost 7 bases; unmatched junction nucleotides: 7. Written as DNA, the CDR3 is TGTGCCAGCAGCCAAGAGCCAGGGGGCTCTGGCGGGGAGCTGTTTTTT. This sequence encodes CASSQEPGGSGGELFF.

This chain joins TRBV30 and TRBJ2-1; 7 bases are a match to TRBD2. The length of the CDR3 is 17 residues. V lost 1 base and J lost 3; bases outside the gene matches: 12. Germline CDR1 is GTSNPN and CDR2 is SVGIG (reference sequence). The CDR3 DNA follows: TGTGCCTGGAGTGAACGGCGCGGGAGAAATCTCTACAATGAGCAGTTCTTC. This sequence encodes CAWSERRGRNLYNEQFF.

This rearrangement joins TRBV2 to TRBJ1-2; D remains unclear. V was clipped by 3 bases and J by 4 bases, with 18 bases between them. This CDR3 region has 16 residues. From germline, CDR1 is SNHLY and CDR2 FYNNEI. The CDR3 sequence is CASSDIDTQVSYGYTF. Written as DNA, the CDR3 is TGTGCCAGCAGTGACATCGACACCCAAGTGAGCTATGGCTACACCTTC.